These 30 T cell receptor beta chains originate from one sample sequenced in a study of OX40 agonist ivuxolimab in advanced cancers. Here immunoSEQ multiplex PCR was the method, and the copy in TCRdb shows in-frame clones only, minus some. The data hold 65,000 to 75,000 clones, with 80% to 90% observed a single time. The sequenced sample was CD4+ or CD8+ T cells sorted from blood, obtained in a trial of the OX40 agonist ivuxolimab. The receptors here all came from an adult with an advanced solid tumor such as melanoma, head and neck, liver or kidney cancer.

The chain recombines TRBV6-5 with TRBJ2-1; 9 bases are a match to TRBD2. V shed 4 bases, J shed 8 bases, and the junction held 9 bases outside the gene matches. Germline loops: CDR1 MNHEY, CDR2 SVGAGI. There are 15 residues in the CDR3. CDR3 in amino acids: CASSSYGTSLDEQFF. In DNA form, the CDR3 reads TGTGCCAGCAGTTCCTATGGGACTAGCCTCGATGAGCAGTTCTTC.

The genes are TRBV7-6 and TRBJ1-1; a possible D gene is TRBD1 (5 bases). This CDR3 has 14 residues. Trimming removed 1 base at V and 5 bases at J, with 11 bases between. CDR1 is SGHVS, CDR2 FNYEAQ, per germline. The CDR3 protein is CASSLDRGWTEAFF. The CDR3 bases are TGTGCCAGCAGCTTAGATAGGGGTTGGACTGAAGCTTTCTTT.

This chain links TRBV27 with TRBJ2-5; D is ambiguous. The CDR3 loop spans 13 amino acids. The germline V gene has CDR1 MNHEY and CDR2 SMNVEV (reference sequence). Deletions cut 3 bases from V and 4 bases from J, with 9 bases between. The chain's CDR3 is CASSLWGGETQYF. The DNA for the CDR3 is TGTGCCAGCAGTTTGTGGGGTGGAGAGACCCAGTACTTC.

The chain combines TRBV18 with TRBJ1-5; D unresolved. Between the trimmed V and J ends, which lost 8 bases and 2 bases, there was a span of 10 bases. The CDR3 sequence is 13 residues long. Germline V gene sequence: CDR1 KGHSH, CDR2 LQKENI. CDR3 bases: TGTGCCAGCCGAGTGGGCGGCAATCAGCCCCAGCATTTT. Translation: CASRVGGNQPQHF.

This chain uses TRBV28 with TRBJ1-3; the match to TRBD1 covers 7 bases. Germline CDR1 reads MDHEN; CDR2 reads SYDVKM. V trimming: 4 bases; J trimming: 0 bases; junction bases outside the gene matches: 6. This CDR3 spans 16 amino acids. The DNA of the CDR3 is TGTGCCAGCAGTTCGGGACAGTTTAACTCTGGAAACACCATATATTTT. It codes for CASSSGQFNSGNTIYF. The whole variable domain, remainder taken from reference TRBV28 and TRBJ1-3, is DVKVTQSSRYLVKRTGEKVFLECVQDMDHENMFWYRQDPGLGLRLIYFSYDVKMKEKGDIPEGYSVSREKKERFSLILESASTNQTSMYLCASSSGQFNSGNTIYFGEGSWLTVV.

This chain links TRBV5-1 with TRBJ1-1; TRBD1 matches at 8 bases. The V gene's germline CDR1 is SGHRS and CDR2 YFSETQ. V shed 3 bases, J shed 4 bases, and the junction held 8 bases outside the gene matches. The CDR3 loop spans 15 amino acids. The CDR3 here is CASSSQGALGTEAFF. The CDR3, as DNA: TGCGCCAGCAGCTCTCAGGGGGCTCTAGGCACTGAAGCTTTCTTT.

Here the CDR3 DNA reads TGTGCCTCAGCTTCGACAGGCCTCTATGGCTACACCTTC. Protein sequence: CASASTGLYGYTF. This chain uses TRBV6-1 with TRBJ1-2, with D perhaps TRBD1 (6 bases). CDR1 and CDR2 (germline): MNHNS, SASEGT. V was trimmed by 11 bases and J by 4 bases, leaving 17 bases between them. This CDR3 is built from 13 residues.

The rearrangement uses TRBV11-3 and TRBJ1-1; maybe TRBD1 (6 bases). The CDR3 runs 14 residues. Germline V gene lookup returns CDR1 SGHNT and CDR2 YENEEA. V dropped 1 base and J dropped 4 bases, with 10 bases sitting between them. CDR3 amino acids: CASSLAYRVTEAFF. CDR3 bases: TGTGCCAGCAGCTTAGCATACAGGGTCACTGAAGCTTTCTTT.

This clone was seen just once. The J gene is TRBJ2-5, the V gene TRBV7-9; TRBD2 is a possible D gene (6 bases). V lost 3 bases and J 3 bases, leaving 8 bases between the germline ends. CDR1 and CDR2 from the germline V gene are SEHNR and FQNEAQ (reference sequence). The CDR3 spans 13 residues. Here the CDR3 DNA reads TGTGCCAGCAGCTTCGGGGGAGAAGAGACCCAGTACTTC. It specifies CASSFGGEETQYF.

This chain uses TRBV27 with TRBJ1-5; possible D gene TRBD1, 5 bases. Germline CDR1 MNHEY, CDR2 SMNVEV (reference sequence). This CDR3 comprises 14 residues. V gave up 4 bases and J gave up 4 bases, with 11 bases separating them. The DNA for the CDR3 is TGTGCCAGCAGTTACCGCCGGGGGAATCAGCCCCAGCATTTT. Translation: CASSYRRGNQPQHF.

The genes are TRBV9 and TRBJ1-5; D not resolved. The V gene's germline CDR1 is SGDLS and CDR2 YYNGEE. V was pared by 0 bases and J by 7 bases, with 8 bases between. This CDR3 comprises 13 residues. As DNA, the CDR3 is TGTGCCAGCAGCGTAGACGGAAAGCAGCCCCAGCATTTT. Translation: CASSVDGKQPQHF.

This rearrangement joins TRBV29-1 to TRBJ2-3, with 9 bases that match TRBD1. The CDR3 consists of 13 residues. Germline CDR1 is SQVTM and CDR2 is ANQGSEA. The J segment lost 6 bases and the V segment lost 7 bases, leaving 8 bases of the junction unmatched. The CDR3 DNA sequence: TGCAGCGCCGAGGACAGGGGAGGCGATACGCAGTATTTT. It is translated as CSAEDRGGDTQYF.

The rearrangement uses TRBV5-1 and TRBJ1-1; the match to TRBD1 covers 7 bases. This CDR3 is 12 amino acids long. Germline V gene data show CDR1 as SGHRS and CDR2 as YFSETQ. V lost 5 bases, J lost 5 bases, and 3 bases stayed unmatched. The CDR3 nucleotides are TGCGCCAGCAGTCAGGGGGAGACTGAAGCTTTCTTT. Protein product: CASSQGETEAFF.

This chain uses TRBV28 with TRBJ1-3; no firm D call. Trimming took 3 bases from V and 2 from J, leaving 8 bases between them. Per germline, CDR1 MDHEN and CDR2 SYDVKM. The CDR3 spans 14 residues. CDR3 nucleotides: TGTGCCAGCAGTTTGTTGACACCTGGAAACACCATATATTTT. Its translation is CASSLLTPGNTIYF.

In nucleotides, the CDR3 is TGTGCCAGCAGCTTAGAGCTCTATGGCTACACCTTC. Translating gives CASSLELYGYTF. The chain carries TRBV7-6 and TRBJ1-2; no clear D gene. V was shortened by 1 base and J by 4 bases, with 4 bases between the two germline ends. Germline V gene data show CDR1 as SGHVS and CDR2 as FNYEAQ. The CDR3 length is 12 residues.

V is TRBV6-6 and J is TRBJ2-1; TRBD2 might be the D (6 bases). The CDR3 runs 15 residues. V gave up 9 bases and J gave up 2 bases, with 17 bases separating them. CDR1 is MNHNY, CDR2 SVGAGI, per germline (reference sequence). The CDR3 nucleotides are TGTGCCAGTAGCGTCTGGGAGGCAGCCTACAATGAGCAGTTCTTC. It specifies CASSVWEAAYNEQFF.

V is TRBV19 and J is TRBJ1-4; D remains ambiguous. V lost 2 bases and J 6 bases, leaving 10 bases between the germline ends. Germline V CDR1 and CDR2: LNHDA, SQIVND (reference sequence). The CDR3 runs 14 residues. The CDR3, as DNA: TGTGCCAGTAGTATAATGGGAGGGCATGAAAAACTGTTTTTT. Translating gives CASSIMGGHEKLFF.

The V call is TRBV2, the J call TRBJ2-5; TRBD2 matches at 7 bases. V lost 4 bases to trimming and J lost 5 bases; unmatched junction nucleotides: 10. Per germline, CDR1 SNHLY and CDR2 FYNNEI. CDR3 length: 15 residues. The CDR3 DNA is TGTGCCAGCAGTGTGCTCGCGGGAGAATATGAGACCCAGTACTTC. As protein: CASSVLAGEYETQYF.

The CDR3 loop reads CASSLAGGSNQPQHF. For the CDR3, the DNA is TGTGCCAGCAGCTTAGCGGGGGGCAGCAATCAGCCCCAGCATTTT. The V gene is TRBV11-3, the J gene TRBJ1-5, with TRBD1 as a possible D gene (6 bases). Trimming left V 1 base short and J 1 base short, with 8 bases between. The germline V gene encodes CDR1 SGHNT and CDR2 YENEEA. This CDR3 has 15 amino acids.

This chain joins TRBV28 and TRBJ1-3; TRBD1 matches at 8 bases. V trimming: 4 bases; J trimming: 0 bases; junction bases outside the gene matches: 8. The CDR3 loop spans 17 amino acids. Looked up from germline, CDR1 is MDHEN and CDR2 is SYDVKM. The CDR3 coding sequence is TGTGCCAGCAGTTCGACAGGGGTTCGGGGCTCTGGAAACACCATATATTTT. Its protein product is CASSSTGVRGSGNTIYF.

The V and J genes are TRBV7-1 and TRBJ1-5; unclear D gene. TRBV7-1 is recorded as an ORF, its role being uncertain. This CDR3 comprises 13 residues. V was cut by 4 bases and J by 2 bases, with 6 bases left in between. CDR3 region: CASSFEGNQPQHF. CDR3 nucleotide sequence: TGTGCCAGCAGCTTCGAGGGCAATCAGCCCCAGCATTTT.

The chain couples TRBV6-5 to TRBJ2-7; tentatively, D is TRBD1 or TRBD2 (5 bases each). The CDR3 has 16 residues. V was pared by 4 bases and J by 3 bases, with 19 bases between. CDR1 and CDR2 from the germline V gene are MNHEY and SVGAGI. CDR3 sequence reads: CASSSGTADPLYEQYF. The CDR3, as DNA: TGTGCCAGCAGTTCTGGGACCGCCGACCCACTCTACGAGCAGTACTTC.

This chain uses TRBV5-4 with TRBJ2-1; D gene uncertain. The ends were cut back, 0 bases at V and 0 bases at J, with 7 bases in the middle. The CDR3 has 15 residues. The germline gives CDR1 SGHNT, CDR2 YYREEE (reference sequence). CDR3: CASSLVGSSYNEQFF. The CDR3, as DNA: TGTGCCAGCAGCTTGGTTGGAAGCTCCTACAATGAGCAGTTCTTC.

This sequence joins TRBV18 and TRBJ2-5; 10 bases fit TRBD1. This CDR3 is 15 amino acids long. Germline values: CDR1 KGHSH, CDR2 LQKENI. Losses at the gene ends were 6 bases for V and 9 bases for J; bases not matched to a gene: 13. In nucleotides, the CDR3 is TGTGCCAGCTCGTCCGGGACAGGGGACCAATGGCCCCAGTACTTC. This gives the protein CASSSGTGDQWPQYF.

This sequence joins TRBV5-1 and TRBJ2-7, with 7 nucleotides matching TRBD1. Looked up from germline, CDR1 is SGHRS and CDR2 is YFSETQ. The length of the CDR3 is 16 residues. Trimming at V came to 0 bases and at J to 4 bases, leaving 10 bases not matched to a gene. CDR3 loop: CASSLASGTATYEQYF. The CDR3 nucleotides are TGCGCCAGCAGCTTGGCGTCCGGGACAGCGACGTACGAGCAGTACTTC.

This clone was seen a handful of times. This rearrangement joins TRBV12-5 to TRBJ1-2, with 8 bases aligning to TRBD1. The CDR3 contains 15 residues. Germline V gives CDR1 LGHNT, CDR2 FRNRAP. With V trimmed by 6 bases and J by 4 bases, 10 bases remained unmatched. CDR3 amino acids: CASGREAGGLYGYTF. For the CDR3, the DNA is TGTGCTAGTGGCAGGGAGGCAGGGGGCCTCTATGGCTACACCTTC.

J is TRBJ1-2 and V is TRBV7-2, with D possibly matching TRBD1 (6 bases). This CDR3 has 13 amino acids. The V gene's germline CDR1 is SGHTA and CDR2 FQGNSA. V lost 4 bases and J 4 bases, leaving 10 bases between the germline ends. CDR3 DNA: TGTGCCAGCAGCTCCGGGACAAGCTATGGCTACACCTTC. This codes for CASSSGTSYGYTF.

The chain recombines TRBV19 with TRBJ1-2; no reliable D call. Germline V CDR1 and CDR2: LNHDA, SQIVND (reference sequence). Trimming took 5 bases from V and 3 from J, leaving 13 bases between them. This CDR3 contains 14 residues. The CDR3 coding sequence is TGTGCCAGTAGTGACCTCCTCGGGGACTATGGCTACACCTTC. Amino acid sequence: CASSDLLGDYGYTF.

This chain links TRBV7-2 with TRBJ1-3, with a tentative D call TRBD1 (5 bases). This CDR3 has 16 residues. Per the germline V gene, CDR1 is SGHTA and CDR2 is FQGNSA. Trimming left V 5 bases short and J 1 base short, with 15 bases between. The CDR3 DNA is TGTGCCAGCAGCATCACCGGGGGGGTATCTGGAAACACCATATATTTT. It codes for CASSITGGVSGNTIYF.

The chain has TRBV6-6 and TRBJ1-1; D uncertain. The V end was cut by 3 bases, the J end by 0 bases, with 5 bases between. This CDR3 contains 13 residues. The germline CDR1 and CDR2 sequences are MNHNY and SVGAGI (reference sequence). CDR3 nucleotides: TGTGCCAGCAGTTATGATCTGAACACTGAAGCTTTCTTT. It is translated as CASSYDLNTEAFF.